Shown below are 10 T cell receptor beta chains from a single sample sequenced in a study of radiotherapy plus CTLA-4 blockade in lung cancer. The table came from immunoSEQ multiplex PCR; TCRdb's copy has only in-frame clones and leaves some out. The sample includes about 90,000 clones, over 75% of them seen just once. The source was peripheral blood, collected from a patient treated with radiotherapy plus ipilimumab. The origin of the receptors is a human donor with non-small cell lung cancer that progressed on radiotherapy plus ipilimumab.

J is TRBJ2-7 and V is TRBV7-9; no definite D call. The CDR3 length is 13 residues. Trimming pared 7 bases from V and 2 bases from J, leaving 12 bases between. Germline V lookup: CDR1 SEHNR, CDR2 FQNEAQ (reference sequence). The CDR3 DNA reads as TGTGCCAGCAACCGCGGAGCCACCTACGAGCAGTACTTC. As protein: CASNRGATYEQYF. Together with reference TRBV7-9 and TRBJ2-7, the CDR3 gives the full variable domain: DTGVSQNPRHKITKRGQNVTFRCDPISEHNRLYWYRQTLGQGPEFLTYFQNEAQLEKSRLLSDRFSAERPKGSFSTLEIQRTEQGDSAMYLCASNRGATYEQYFGPGTRLTVT.

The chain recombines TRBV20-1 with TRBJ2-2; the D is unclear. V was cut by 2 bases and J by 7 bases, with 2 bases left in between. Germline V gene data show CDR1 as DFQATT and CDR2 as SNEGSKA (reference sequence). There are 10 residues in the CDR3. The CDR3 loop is CSARYGELFF. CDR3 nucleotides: TGCAGTGCTAGATACGGGGAGCTGTTTTTT.

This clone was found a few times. CDR3 sequence (DNA): TGTGCCAGTAGTAAGGGAGACAGCGGGTGGCCCCAGCATTTT. Residues: CASSKGDSGWPQHF. The J gene is TRBJ1-5, the V gene TRBV19; maybe TRBD1 (5 bases). The germline gives CDR1 LNHDA, CDR2 SQIVND (reference sequence). The CDR3 sequence is 14 residues long. Trimming shortened V by 4 bases and J by 9 bases, and 16 bases separated the two germline ends.

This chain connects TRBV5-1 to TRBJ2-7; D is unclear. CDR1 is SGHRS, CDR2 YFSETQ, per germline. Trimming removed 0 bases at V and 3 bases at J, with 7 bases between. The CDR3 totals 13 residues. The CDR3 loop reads CASSLVGSYEQYF. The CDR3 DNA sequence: TGCGCCAGCAGCTTGGTTGGCAGCTACGAGCAGTACTTC.

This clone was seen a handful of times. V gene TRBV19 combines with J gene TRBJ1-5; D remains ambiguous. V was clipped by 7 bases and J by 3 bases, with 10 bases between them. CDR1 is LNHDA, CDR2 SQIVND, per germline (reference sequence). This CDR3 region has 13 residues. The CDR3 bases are TGTGCCAGTAAGTTGCAAGACAATCAGCCCCAGCATTTT. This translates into CASKLQDNQPQHF.

CDR3 residues: CASSVLEGAYTEAFF. The CDR3 nucleotides are TGTGCCAGCAGTGTCTTAGAGGGGGCATATACTGAAGCTTTCTTT. This chain links TRBV25-1 with TRBJ1-1, with 7 bases aligning to TRBD1. Germline values: CDR1 MGHDK, CDR2 SYGVNS. J was trimmed by 5 bases and V by 4 bases; bases with no gene match: 10. The CDR3 covers 15 residues.

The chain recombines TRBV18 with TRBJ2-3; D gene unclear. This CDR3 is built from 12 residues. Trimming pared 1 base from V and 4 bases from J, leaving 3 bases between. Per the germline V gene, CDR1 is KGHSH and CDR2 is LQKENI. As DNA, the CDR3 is TGTGCCAGCTCACCACTTGCAGATACGCAGTATTTT. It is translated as CASSPLADTQYF.

The CDR3 nucleotides are TGCAGCGTTGAACCTCGGGCGGGGCATGGCTACACCTTC. Its translation: CSVEPRAGHGYTF. The chain employs TRBV29-1 and TRBJ1-2; weak D call: TRBD1 (5 bases). Trimming left V 2 bases short and J 6 bases short, with 13 bases between. Germline CDR1 SQVTM, CDR2 ANQGSEA. This CDR3 comprises 13 residues.

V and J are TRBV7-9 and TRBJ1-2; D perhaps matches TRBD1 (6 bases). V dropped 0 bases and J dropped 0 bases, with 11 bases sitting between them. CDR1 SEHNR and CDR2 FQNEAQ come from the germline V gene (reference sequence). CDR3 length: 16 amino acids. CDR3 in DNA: TGTGCCAGCAGCTTAGCTGGGACAACATCTAACTATGGCTACACCTTC. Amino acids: CASSLAGTTSNYGYTF.

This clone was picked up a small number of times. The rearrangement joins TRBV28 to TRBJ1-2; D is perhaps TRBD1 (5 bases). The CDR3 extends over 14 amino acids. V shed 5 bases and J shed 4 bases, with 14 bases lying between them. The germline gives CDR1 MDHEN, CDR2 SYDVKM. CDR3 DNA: TGTGCCAGCAGTATGGGGACGACCCCCTATGGCTACACCTTC. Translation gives CASSMGTTPYGYTF.